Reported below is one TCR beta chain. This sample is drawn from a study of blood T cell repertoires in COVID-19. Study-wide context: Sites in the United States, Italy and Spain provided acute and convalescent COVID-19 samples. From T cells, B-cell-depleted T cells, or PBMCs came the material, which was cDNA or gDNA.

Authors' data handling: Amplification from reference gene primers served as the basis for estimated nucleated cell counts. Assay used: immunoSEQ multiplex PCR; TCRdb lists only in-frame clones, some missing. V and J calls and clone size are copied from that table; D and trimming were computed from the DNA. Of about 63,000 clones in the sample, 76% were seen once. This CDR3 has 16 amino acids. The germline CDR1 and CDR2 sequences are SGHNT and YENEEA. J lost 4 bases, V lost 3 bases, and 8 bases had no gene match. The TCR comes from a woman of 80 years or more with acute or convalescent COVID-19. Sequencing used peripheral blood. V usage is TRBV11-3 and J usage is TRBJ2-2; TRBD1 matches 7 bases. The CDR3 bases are TGTGCCAGCAGCTTGGCACAGGGGTTGTCCACCGGGGAGCTGTTTTTT. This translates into CASSLAQGLSTGELFF.